The T cell receptor (beta chain) under discussion was sequenced for a study of glioma-infiltrating T cells after dendritic cell vaccination. Study-wide background: Patients received autologous tumor lysate-pulsed dendritic cell vaccination between the early 2000s and the early 2010s.

Specified time point: after dendritic cell vaccination, including at tumor progression/relapse. Isocitrate dehydrogenase mutation was absent in all glioblastoma patients. Profiled with immunoSEQ multiplex PCR; TCRdb holds only in-frame clones, not every one. The top ten hold 2% to 2.5% of the sample, which has 90,000 or so clones, over 75% seen once. CDR3 size: 15 residues. The germline V gene encodes CDR1 LNHDA and CDR2 SQIVND (reference sequence). J gave up 6 bases and V 3 bases, and 4 bases lay outside the gene matches. The genes are TRBV19 and TRBJ2-1; TRBD2 matches at 11 bases. This receptor was identified in a human donor with glioblastoma. Sequenced material: blood, taken after dendritic cell vaccination. DNA of the CDR3: TGTGCCAGTAGTATCCCTAGCGGGGGGACCAATGAGCAGTTCTTC. Protein: CASSIPSGGTNEQFF.